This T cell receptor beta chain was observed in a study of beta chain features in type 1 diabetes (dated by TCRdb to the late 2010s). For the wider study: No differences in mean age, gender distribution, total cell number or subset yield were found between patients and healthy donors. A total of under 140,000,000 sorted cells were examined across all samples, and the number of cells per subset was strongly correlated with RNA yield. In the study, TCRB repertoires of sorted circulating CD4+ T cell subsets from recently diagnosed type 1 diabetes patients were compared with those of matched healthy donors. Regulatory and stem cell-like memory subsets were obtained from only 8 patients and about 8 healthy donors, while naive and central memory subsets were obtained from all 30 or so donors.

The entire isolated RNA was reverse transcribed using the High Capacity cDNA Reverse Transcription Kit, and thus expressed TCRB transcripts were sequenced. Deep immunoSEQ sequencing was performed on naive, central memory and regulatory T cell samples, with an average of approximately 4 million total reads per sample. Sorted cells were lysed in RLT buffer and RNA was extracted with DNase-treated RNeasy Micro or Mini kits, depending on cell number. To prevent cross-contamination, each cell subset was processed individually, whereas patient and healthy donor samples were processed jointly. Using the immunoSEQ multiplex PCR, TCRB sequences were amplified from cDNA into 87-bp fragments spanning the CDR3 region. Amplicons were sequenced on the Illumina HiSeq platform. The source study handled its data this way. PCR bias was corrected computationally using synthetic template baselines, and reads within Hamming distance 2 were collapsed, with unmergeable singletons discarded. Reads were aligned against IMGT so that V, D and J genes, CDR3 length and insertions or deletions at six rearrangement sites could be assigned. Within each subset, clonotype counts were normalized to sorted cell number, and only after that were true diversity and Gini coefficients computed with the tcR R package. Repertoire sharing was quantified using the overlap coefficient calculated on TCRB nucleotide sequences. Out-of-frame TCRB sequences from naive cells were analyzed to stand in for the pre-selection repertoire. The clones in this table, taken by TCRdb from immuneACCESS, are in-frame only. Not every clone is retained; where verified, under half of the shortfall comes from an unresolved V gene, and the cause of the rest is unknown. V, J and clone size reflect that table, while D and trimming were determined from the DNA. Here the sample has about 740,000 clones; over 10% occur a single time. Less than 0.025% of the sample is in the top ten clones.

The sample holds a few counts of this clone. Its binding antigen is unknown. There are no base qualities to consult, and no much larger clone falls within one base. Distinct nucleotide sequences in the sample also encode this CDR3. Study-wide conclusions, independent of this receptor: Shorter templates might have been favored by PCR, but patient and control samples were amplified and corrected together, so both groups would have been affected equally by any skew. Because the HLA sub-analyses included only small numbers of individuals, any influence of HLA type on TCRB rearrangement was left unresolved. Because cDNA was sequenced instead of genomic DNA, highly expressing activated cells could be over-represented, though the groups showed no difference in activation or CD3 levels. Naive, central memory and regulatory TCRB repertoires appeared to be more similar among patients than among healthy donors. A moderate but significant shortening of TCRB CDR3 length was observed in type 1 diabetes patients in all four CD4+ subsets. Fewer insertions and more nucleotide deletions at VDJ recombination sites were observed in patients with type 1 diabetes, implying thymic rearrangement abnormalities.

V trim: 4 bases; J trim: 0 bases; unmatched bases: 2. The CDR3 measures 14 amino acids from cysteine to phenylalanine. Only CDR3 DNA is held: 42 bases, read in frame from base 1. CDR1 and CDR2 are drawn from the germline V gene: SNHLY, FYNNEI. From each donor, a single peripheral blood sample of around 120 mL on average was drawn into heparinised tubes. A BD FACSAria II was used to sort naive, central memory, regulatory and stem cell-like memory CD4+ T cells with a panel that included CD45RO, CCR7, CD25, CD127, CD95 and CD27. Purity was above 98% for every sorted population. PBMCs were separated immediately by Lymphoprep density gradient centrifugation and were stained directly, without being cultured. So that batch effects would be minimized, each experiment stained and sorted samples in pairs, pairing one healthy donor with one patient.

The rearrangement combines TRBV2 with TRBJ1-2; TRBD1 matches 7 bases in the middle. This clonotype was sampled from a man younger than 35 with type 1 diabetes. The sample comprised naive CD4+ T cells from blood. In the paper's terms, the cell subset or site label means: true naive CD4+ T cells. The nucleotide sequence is TGTGCCAGCAGTGGGGACAGTGCTAACTATGGCTACACCTTC. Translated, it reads CASSGDSANYGYTF.